Below, 2 T cell receptor beta chains from the same sample are listed, as sequenced in a study of T cell changes during pregnancy in multiple sclerosis. Only in-frame clones appear in the TCRdb table, and some are missing; sequencing was by immunoSEQ multiplex PCR. This table holds roughly 72,000 clones, 90% to 95% found once. Sequenced material: CD4+ T cells from peripheral blood mononuclear cells, taken after pregnancy. These TCRs come from a female donor with multiple sclerosis, enrolled in a pregnancy study.

The rearrangement links TRBV19 to TRBJ2-4, with TRBD1 identical over 7 bases. CDR3 length: 13 residues. V shed 8 bases and J 1 base; nucleotides not matched to a gene: 2. Germline CDR1 reads LNHDA; CDR2 reads SQIVND (reference sequence). The CDR3 region has the DNA TGTGCCAGTCAACAGGGGGCCAAAAACATTCAGTACTTC. Protein product: CASQQGAKNIQYF.

The chain links TRBV6-1 to TRBJ2-5, with 11 bases that match TRBD2. Germline values: CDR1 MNHNS, CDR2 SASEGT. This CDR3 is 13 amino acids long. CDR3 in amino acids: CVTRLAGSETQYF. The DNA of the CDR3 is TGTGTCACTCGACTAGCGGGATCCGAGACCCAGTACTTC.